The following is a T cell receptor (beta chain) sequence with its context. Here immunoSEQ multiplex PCR was the method, and the copy in TCRdb shows in-frame clones only, minus some. The data show about 32,000 clones, around 87% seen once. Patients in the study were battling locally advanced or metastatic urothelial carcinoma. The data originate from a study of PD-L1 blockade in urothelial cancer. About the research overall: About nine tenths of the roughly 30 patients were men with bladder-origin urothelial cancer. Blood analysis took place 3 weeks (second dose) and 6 weeks after treatment start.

The germline CDR1 and CDR2 sequences are SGHDT and YYEEEE. V lost 0 bases, J lost 0 bases, and 5 bases stayed unmatched. CDR3 length: 17 residues. The chain carries TRBV5-6 and TRBJ2-7, with 11 bases fitting TRBD2. Sequenced here: PBMCs, sampled around atezolizumab (anti-PD-L1) treatment. This sequence originates from a man aged 50-59 years with urothelial cancer. CDR3 sequence (DNA): TGTGCCAGCAGCTTGGGACTAGCGGGATTGAGCTCCTACGAGCAGTACTTC. It is translated as CASSLGLAGLSSYEQYF.